This TCR beta chain was captured by sequencing in a study of T cells after yellow fever vaccination. The ends were cut back, 2 bases at V and 5 bases at J, with 21 bases in the middle. The CDR3 extends over 17 amino acids. CDR1 SGHVS and CDR2 FQNEAQ come from the germline V gene. TCRdb re-derived calls from the 5' RACE reads in MiXCR, one entry per CDR3 protein. In the table there are approximately 300,000 distinct CDR3 sequences, about 6.9% of which are singletons. This clonotype has a handful of counts. Material: PBMCs, obtained roughly 47 days after the first yellow fever vaccination. This clonotype was sampled from a man younger than 35 who received the YFV17D yellow fever vaccine. The chain couples TRBV7-8 to TRBJ1-1; unclear D gene. CDR3 protein: CASSLNGVQSQSTEAFF. In DNA form, the CDR3 reads TGTGCCAGCAGCTTAAATGGGGTTCAGTCCCAGTCTACTGAAGCTTTCTTT.